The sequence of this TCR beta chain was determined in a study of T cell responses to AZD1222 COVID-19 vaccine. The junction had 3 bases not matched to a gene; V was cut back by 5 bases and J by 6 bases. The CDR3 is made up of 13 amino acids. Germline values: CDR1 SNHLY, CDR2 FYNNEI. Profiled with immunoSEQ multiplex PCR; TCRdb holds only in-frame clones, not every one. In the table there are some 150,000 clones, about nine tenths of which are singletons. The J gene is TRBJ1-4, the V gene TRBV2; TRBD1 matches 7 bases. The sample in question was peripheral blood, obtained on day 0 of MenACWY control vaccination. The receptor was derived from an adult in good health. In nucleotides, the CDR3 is TGTGCCAGCAGTTTGACAGGGTATGAAAAACTGTTTTTT. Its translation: CASSLTGYEKLFF.